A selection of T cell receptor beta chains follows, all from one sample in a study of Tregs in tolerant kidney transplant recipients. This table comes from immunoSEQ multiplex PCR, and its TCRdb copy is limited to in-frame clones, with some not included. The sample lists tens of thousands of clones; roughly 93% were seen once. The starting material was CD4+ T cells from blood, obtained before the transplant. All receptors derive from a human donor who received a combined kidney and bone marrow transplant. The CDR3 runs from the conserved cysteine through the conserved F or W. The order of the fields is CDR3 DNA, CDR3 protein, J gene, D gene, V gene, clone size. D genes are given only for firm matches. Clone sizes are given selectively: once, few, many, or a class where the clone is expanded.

TGTGCCAGCAGTTTAGCGGGAGTGGACACCGGGGAGCTGTTTTTT | CASSLAGVDTGELFF | TRBJ2-2 | TRBD2 | TRBV7-7 | NA
TGTGCTAGTGGTTTGCGGACACGGGAGGGCTACACCTTC | CASGLRTREGYTF | TRBJ1-2 | NA | TRBV12-5 | NA
TGTGCCAGTAGTATTGTCCAGGGGTTTAACAATGAGCAGTTCTTC | CASSIVQGFNNEQFF | TRBJ2-1 | NA | TRBV19 | NA
TGTGCCAGCAGCCAAGGCCCAGGACAGGGACCATGGGAGCAGTTCTTC | CASSQGPGQGPWEQFF | TRBJ2-1 | TRBD1 | TRBV14 | NA
TGTGCCAGCAGTCGCGCCCTAGCGGGAGACTTCTCCTACGAGCAGTACTTC | CASSRALAGDFSYEQYF | TRBJ2-7 | TRBD2 | TRBV2 | NA
TGTGCCAGCAGCCCATTCACCGGGGAGCTGTTTTTT | CASSPFTGELFF | TRBJ2-2 | NA | TRBV4-2 | NA
TGTGCCAGCAGCTCGGGGGGCGGGGAGACCCAGTACTTC | CASSSGGGETQYF | TRBJ2-5 | NA | TRBV5-4 | NA
TGTGCCAGCAGCGTCACAGGCTCTGGAAACACCATATATTTT | CASSVTGSGNTIYF | TRBJ1-3 | NA | TRBV9 | NA
TGCGCCAGCAGCCAAGATTGGACAGGGATTTGGTCCTACAATGAGCAGTTCTTC | CASSQDWTGIWSYNEQFF | TRBJ2-1 | TRBD1 | TRBV4-3 | NA
TGTGCCAGCAGCCAAGAGCGAGTTCGTTCCTACGAGCAGTACTTC | CASSQERVRSYEQYF | TRBJ2-7 | NA | TRBV14 | NA
TGTGCCAGCAGCTTAGGTTCCGGACAAAAGGGGTTCTTC | CASSLGSGQKGFF | TRBJ2-1 | NA | TRBV11-3 | NA
TGCGCCAGCAGCCCCAGACAGGGAATGAACACTGAAGCTTTCTTT | CASSPRQGMNTEAFF | TRBJ1-1 | TRBD1 | TRBV5-1 | NA
TGTGCCAGCAGCTTAGTTGTATTTCCGAATGAGCAGTTCTTC | CASSLVVFPNEQFF | TRBJ2-1 | NA | TRBV7-9 | NA
TGTGCCACCCATGGGTTCGAGTCAGGCAAAGAGACCCAGTACTTC | CATHGFESGKETQYF | TRBJ2-5 | NA | TRBV27 | few
TGTGCCAGCAGTCTCTCGGGAACGGGATATAATGAGCAGTTCTTC | CASSLSGTGYNEQFF | TRBJ2-1 | NA | TRBV7-9 | NA
TGCAGCGTTGCAAAGGACAGGGTGAACACTGAAGCTTTCTTT | CSVAKDRVNTEAFF | TRBJ1-1 | TRBD1 | TRBV29-1 | once
TGTGCCAGCAGTTACTCGGGACAAAACAATCAGCCCCAGCATTTT | CASSYSGQNNQPQHF | TRBJ1-5 | NA | TRBV6-6 | NA
TGCGCCAGCAGCCAAGGTCCTAGCGGGGGGATCACAGATACGCAGTATTTT | CASSQGPSGGITDTQYF | TRBJ2-3 | TRBD2 | TRBV4-3 | once
TGTGCCAGCAGTAAGTCACAGGGTAACACTGAAGCTTTCTTT | CASSKSQGNTEAFF | TRBJ1-1 | NA | TRBV6-5 | once
TGTGCCAGCAGCGGGGCCGGGACAGGGCTAGCTTTCTTT | CASSGAGTGLAFF | TRBJ1-1 | TRBD1 | TRBV9 | NA
TGTGCCAGCAGCGTAGTCGGTACAGGCCTAGAGACCCAGTACTTC | CASSVVGTGLETQYF | TRBJ2-5 | NA | TRBV9 | NA
TGCGCCAGCAGCCTTACCCCTGGTCCGGCGTCAGGCGAACATTCCCCCCTCCACTTT | CASSLTPGPASGEHSPLHF | TRBJ1-6 | NA | TRBV4-3 | NA
TGTGCCAGCAGTCCCTCGTATTACAGGGGTATCGGCAATCAGCCCCAGCATTTT | CASSPSYYRGIGNQPQHF | TRBJ1-5 | TRBD1 | TRBV28 | NA
TGTGCCAGCAGCTTAACAGGGGGTGGCAATGAGCAGTTCTTC | CASSLTGGGNEQFF | TRBJ2-1 | TRBD1 | TRBV7-8 | NA
TGTGCCAGCAGCTCCCCCGCGGTTGCGAACACCGGGGAGCTGTTTTTT | CASSSPAVANTGELFF | TRBJ2-2 | NA | TRBV7-3 | NA
TGTGCCAGCAGCCCAGCGGGGCAACTCTACGAGCAGTACTTC | CASSPAGQLYEQYF | TRBJ2-7 | TRBD2 | TRBV28 | few
TGTGCCCACGATAGCGGGAGGGCCGCAGATACGCAGTATTTT | CAHDSGRAADTQYF | TRBJ2-3 | TRBD2 | TRBV30 | NA
TGTGCCAGCAGCTTAATGGCTAGCGGGGGGGCCGCTGAGACCCAGTACTTC | CASSLMASGGAAETQYF | TRBJ2-5 | TRBD2 | TRBV7-3 | NA
TGTGCCAGCAGCCACCCTTTTGTTGGAAACACCATATATTTT | CASSHPFVGNTIYF | TRBJ1-3 | NA | TRBV4-2 | once
TGTGCCAGCAGCTTAGGGCGGGGTGGGGCCTACGAGCAGTACTTC | CASSLGRGGAYEQYF | TRBJ2-7 | NA | TRBV7-8 | NA
TGTGCCAGCAGCTGGACAAGGGAAGAGACCCAGTACTTC | CASSWTREETQYF | TRBJ2-5 | NA | TRBV5-4 | NA
TGTGCCAGCAGTTACTCGCCCGGACAGGTCTATGGCTACACCTTC | CASSYSPGQVYGYTF | TRBJ1-2 | TRBD1 | TRBV6-5 | NA
TGTGCCAGCAGTTCCGGGACAGGGTTGGTACGAGAAGCTTTCTTT | CASSSGTGLVREAFF | TRBJ1-1 | TRBD1 | TRBV2 | NA
TGTGCCAGCAGCCGGGCTGGGACAGAAATAGGTGCTTTCTTT | CASSRAGTEIGAFF | TRBJ1-1 | TRBD1 | TRBV7-9 | NA
TGCAGCGTTGGGCGGGGGACACACACAGATACGCAGTATTTT | CSVGRGTHTDTQYF | TRBJ2-3 | NA | TRBV29-1 | NA
TGTGCCAGCAGCCGAGAGTACGGGGGACGGACTGAAGCTTTCTTT | CASSREYGGRTEAFF | TRBJ1-1 | NA | TRBV4-2 | once
TGTGCCAGCAGCGACCGCCCCTTACCCAGGGGTGGTACGCAGTATTTT | CASSDRPLPRGGTQYF | TRBJ2-3 | NA | TRBV11-3 | NA
TGTGCCAGCAGCTTAGGGGAGGGGGGGGGCCCCTACGAGCAGTACTTC | CASSLGEGGGPYEQYF | TRBJ2-7 | NA | TRBV7-3 | NA
TGTGCCAGCAGCTTAGAAGTGACAAACGAGCAGTACTTC | CASSLEVTNEQYF | TRBJ2-7 | NA | TRBV7-2 | NA
TGCGCCAGCAGCTTGGCCGGCGGGAGGGCCGACGGGGAGCTGTTTTTT | CASSLAGGRADGELFF | TRBJ2-2 | TRBD2 | TRBV5-1 | NA
TGTGCCAGCAGCTTAGGAGCTACTAGCGGCACCTACGAGCAGTACTTC | CASSLGATSGTYEQYF | TRBJ2-7 | TRBD2 | TRBV7-2 | NA
TGTGCCATCAGTGAAGGGGGTGGGACCTACAATGAGCAGTTCTTC | CAISEGGGTYNEQFF | TRBJ2-1 | NA | TRBV10-3 | few
TGTGCCAGCAAGAGGGACAGGGGGCCCTCCTATAATTCACCCCTCCACTTT | CASKRDRGPSYNSPLHF | TRBJ1-6 | TRBD1 | TRBV27 | once
TGTGCCAGTAGTCCGACAGGGGGGATGAGTGAAGCTTTCTTT | CASSPTGGMSEAFF | TRBJ1-1 | TRBD1 | TRBV19 | NA
TGTGCCAGCAGTTTATTCGCGCCGAGTTACTCCGGGACATTCGCGGCTTTCTTT | CASSLFAPSYSGTFAAFF | TRBJ1-1 | NA | TRBV27 | NA
TGTGCCAGCTCACCGACCTTGGACAGCACAACTAATGAAAAACTGTTTTTT | CASSPTLDSTTNEKLFF | TRBJ1-4 | NA | TRBV18 | NA
TGTGCCAGCAGCCAGACGAACACCGGGGAGCTGTTTTTT | CASSQTNTGELFF | TRBJ2-2 | NA | TRBV7-3 | NA
TGCGCCAGCAGCCAAAGACGCGGGATCCATTTAAACACTGAAGCTTTCTTT | CASSQRRGIHLNTEAFF | TRBJ1-1 | NA | TRBV4-1 | NA